The 2 T cell receptor beta chains given below trace back to one sample, sequenced in a study of CD8 T cells in ankylosing spondylitis. Using its own MiXCR run on the 5' RACE reads, TCRdb lists one record per CDR3 protein. The repertoire consists of 250,000 to 350,000 distinct CDR3 sequences, with under 25% occurring once and the leading ten covering 3% to 4%. Input material: blood, either unsorted or a sorted T cell fraction (not recorded which). Every receptor here comes from a female donor with ankylosing spondylitis or in good health (not recorded which).

In this sample, this clonotype turned up a few times. The chain recombines TRBV2 with TRBJ2-2, with D maybe TRBD1 (5 bases). CDR3 length: 16 residues. V was trimmed by 5 bases and J by 0 bases, leaving 13 bases between them. Germline V gene data show CDR1 as SNHLY and CDR2 as FYNNEI. In DNA, the CDR3 is TGTGCCAGCAGTAAGAACAGGCTTTCGAACACCGGGGAGCTGTTTTTT. Protein sequence: CASSKNRLSNTGELFF.

This chain uses TRBV4-2 with TRBJ2-7, with 12 bases that match TRBD2. CDR1 is LGHNA, CDR2 YNFKEQ, per germline. V was clipped by 4 bases and J by 4 bases; unmatched bases: 5. CDR3 length equals 15 residues. The CDR3 nucleotides are TGTGCCAGCAGCCCCTCTAGCGGGAGGGGATACGAGCAGTACTTC. Translated, it gives CASSPSSGRGYEQYF.